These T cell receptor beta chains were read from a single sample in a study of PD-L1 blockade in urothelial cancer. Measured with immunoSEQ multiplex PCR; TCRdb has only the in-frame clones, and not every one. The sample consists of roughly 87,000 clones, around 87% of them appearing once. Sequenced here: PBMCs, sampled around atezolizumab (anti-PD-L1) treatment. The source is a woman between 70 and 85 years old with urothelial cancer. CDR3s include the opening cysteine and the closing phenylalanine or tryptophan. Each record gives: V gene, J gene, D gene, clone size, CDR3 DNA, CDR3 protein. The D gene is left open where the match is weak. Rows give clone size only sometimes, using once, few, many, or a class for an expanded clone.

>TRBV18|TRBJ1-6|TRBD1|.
TGTGCCAGCTCACTCGGGACAGGGGTGGATTCACCCCTCCACTTT
CASSLGTGVDSPLHF
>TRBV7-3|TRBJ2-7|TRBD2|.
TGTGCCAGCAGCTTAGGTGGGAGGGGCTACGAGCAGTACTTC
CASSLGGRGYEQYF
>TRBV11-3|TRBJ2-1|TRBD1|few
TGTGCCAGCAGCTTAGGAAGACAGGGTGGCTCCTACAATGAGCAGTTCTTC
CASSLGRQGGSYNEQFF
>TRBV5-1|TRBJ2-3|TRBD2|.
TGCGCCAGCAGCCAACGGACTAGCGGTCGCACAGATACGCAGTATTTT
CASSQRTSGRTDTQYF
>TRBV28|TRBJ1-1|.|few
TGTGCCAGCAGTTTAGAGTACGGTGAAGCTTTCTTT
CASSLEYGEAFF
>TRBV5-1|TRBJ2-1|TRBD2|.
TGCGCCAGCAGCCCCCTGACTAGCGGGAGGGCCAATGAGCAGTTCTTC
CASSPLTSGRANEQFF
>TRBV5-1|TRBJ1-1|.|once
TGCGCCAGCAGCTTGTGGAGGAAGAACACTGAAGCTTTCTTT
CASSLWRKNTEAFF
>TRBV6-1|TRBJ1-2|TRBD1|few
TGTGCCAGCAGACTTCAAGGGACAGGGGACGGCTACACCTTC
CASRLQGTGDGYTF
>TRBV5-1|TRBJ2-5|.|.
TGCGCCAGCAGCTTGGGGAGTCGACAGGAAGAGACCCAGTACTTC
CASSLGSRQEETQYF
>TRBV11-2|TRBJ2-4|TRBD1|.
TGTGCCAGCAGCTCCGGGACAGGGATCAAAAACATTCAGTACTTC
CASSSGTGIKNIQYF
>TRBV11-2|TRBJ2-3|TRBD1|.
TGTGCCAGCAGCCCACCAACCGGGACAGGCAACACAGATACGCAGTATTTT
CASSPPTGTGNTDTQYF
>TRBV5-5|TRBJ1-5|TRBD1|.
TGTGCCAGTAATGGAGGACAGGGGGCGGATCAGCCCCAGCATTTT
CASNGGQGADQPQHF
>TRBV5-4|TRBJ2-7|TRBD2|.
TGTGCCAGCAGCCCCAGGACTAGCGGAACTTACGAGCAGTACTTC
CASSPRTSGTYEQYF
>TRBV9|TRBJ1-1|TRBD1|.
TGTGCCAGCAGCGCGAACCCTCGGGACAGGGGGAACACTGAAGCTTTCTTT
CASSANPRDRGNTEAFF
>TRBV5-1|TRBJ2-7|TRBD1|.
TGCGCCAGCAGCTTGCATACCGGGACAGGGACCTACGAGCAGTACTTC
CASSLHTGTGTYEQYF
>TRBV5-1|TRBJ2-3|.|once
TGCGCCAGCAGCTTGGCGGGAGTGGCGGCAGATACGCAGTATTTT
CASSLAGVAADTQYF
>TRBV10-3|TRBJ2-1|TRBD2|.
TGTGCCATCAGTGGTGGGGACTACTTCAACTCCTACAATGAGCAGTTCTTC
CAISGGDYFNSYNEQFF
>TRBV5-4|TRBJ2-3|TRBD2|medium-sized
TGTGCCAGCAGGCATAGCGGGGGGGCTTCGGATACGCAGTATTTT
CASRHSGGASDTQYF
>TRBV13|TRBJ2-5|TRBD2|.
TGTGCCAGCAGCCTCGAGACTAGCAGCCAAGAGACCCAGTACTTC
CASSLETSSQETQYF
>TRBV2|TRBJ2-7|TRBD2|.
TGTGCCAGCAGCGAGACTAGCGGGAAGCTCTACGAGCAGTACTTC
CASSETSGKLYEQYF
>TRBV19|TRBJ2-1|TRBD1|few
TGTGCCAGTAGTTCGGACAGGCGGAGACACAATGAGCAGTTCTTC
CASSSDRRRHNEQFF
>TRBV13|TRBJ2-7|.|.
TGTGCCAGCAGCTTAGGGGGCAAGACGGTCCACGAGCAGTACTTC
CASSLGGKTVHEQYF
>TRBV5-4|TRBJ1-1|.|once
TGTGCCAGCAGCTTGATGGGAGGGGACACTGAAGCTTTCTTT
CASSLMGGDTEAFF
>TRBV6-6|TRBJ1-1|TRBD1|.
TGTGCCAGCAGTTACACGGGACAGCGGAATGAAGCTTTCTTT
CASSYTGQRNEAFF
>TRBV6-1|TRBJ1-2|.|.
TGTGCCAGCAGTGAGGAGTGGAGACTTAACTATGGCTACACCTTC
CASSEEWRLNYGYTF
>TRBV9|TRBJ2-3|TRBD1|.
TGTGCCAGCAGCGTTCAGGACAGGGCGACAGATACGCAGTATTTT
CASSVQDRATDTQYF
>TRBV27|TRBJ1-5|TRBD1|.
TGTGCCAGCAGTCCCCGTACAGGGGCCGATGGGCAGCCCCAGCATTTT
CASSPRTGADGQPQHF
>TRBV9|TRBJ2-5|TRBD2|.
TGTGCCAGCAGCGTAGTTAGCGGGTACCAAGAGACCCAGTACTTC
CASSVVSGYQETQYF
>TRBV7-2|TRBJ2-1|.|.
TGTGCCAGCACCCCAACAGGAGAGTACAATGAGCAGTTCTTC
CASTPTGEYNEQFF
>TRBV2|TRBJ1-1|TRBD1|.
TGTGCCAGCAGGGCGACAGGGGGTCGTGGTGAAGCTTTCTTT
CASRATGGRGEAFF
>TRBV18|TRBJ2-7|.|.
TGTGCCAGCTCACCTTACAGGGAATCCTACGAGCAGTACTTC
CASSPYRESYEQYF
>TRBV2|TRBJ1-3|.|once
TGTGCCAGCAGTAGGAATTGGAGGGCTAGAACTGGAAACACCATATATTTT
CASSRNWRARTGNTIYF
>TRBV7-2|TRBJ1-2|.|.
TGTGCCAGCAGCTTAGTTGGGGTGCGGACTTCTAACTATGGCTACACCTTC
CASSLVGVRTSNYGYTF
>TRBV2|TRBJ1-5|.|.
TGTGCCAGCAGTGAAATCAGGGATCAGCCCCAGCATTTT
CASSEIRDQPQHF
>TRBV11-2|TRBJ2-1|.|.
TGTGCCAGCAGCTTAATAGAGGGTATTGAGCAGTTCTTC
CASSLIEGIEQFF
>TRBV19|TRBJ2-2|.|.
TGTGCCAGTAGTGTGGGGGCGGGCACCGGGGAGCTGTTTTTT
CASSVGAGTGELFF
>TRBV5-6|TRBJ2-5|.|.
TGTGCCAGCAGCTCCAGACAGGACCAAGAGACCCAGTACTTC
CASSSRQDQETQYF
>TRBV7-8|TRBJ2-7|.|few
TGTGCCAGCAGCTTCGGGATTTCCTACGAGCAGTACTTC
CASSFGISYEQYF
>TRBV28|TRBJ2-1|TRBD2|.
TGTGCCGCCCAAGGACTAGATATGAACAATGAGCAGTTCTTC
CAAQGLDMNNEQFF
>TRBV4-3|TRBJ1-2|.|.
TGCGCCAGCAGCCAAGATCTCTGGACAGCCTATGGCTACACCTTC
CASSQDLWTAYGYTF
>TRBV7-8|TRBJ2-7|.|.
TGTGCCAGCAGCTTGGTACGGGAGCAGTACTTC
CASSLVREQYF
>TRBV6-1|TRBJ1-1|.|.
TGTGCCAGCAGCCCGACAGGCGACAATACTGAAGCTTTCTTT
CASSPTGDNTEAFF
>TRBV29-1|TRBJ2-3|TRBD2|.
TGCAGCGGACTAGCGGGGAGTACGAGCACAGATACGCAGTATTTT
CSGLAGSTSTDTQYF
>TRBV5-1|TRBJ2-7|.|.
TGCGCCAGCAGCTCCTCGACGGGCTACGAGCAGTACTTC
CASSSSTGYEQYF
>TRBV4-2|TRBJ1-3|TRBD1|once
TGTGCCAGCAGCCAAGTAGGGGGCCAGGGAAACACCATATATTTT
CASSQVGGQGNTIYF
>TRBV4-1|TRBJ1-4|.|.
TGCGCCAGCAGCCAACTAGTGCGGGAAAAACTGTTTTTT
CASSQLVREKLFF
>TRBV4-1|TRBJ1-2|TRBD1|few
TGCGCCAGCAGCCGCCACTGGACAGGGGGCGACTATGGCTACACCTTC
CASSRHWTGGDYGYTF
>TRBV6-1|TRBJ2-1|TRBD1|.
TGTGCCAGCAGTGAGGACAGGAACAATGAGCAGTTCTTC
CASSEDRNNEQFF
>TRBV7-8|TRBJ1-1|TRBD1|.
TGTGCCAGCAGCTCACAGGGGCGGACCACTGAAGCTTTCTTT
CASSSQGRTTEAFF
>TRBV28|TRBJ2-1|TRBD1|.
TGTGCCAGCAGGTCCTCGAGGGGGCCTGAGCAGTTCTTC
CASRSSRGPEQFF
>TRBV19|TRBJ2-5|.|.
TGTGCCAGTAGCCAACAGAGTCCTCAAGAGACCCAGTACTTC
CASSQQSPQETQYF
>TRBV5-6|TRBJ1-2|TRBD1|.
TGTGCCAGCAGTTTAGACAGGGGCTATGGCTACACCTTC
CASSLDRGYGYTF
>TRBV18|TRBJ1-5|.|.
TGTGCCAGCTCACCAGGCGAGGCAGGGATCGGGCAGCCCCAGCATTTT
CASSPGEAGIGQPQHF
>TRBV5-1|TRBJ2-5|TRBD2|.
TGCGCCAGCAGCTTGGACGCTAGCGGGATCGGGGGGGAGACCCAGTACTTC
CASSLDASGIGGETQYF
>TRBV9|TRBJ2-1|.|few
TGTGCCAGCAGCCTATTCAGGACGGACATCAATGAGCAGTTCTTC
CASSLFRTDINEQFF
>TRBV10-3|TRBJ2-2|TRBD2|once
TGTGCCATCAAGCGGGAGAACACCGGGGAGCTGTTTTTT
CAIKRENTGELFF
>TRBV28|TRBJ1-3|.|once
TGTGCCAGCAGTACTGTGAGAGGAAACACCATATATTTT
CASSTVRGNTIYF
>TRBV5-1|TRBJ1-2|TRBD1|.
TGCGCCAGCAGCCTCGGGACAGGGGGGGGCTATGGCTACACCTTC
CASSLGTGGGYGYTF
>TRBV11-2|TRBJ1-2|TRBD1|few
TGTGCCAGTCGCGCGACAGGGGGTTCGGGCTATGGCTACACCTTC
CASRATGGSGYGYTF
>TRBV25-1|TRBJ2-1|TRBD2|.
TGTGCCAGCAGTAGGGAGGGGAGGGTTAGTGAGCAGTTCTTC
CASSREGRVSEQFF